The clone carrying this T cell receptor (beta chain) has more than one count but fewer than ten. The target antigen is unknown. Germline V gene lookup returns CDR1 MNHEY and CDR2 SVGAGI. V lost 9 bases, J lost 7 bases, and 10 bases lay in between. This CDR3 is 12 amino acids long. This sample stems from a study of shared clonotypes between healthy human individuals. Study observations and caveats: Relative to clonotypes present in all four donors, those not shared had lower generation probabilities.

TCRdb's table, derived via immunoSEQ multiplex PCR, lists solely in-frame clones and lacks some. The sample has a few million clones, 85% to 95% seen once. The source is a man aged 18 to 30 in good health. Sequencing was done on a sample of naive CD4+ T cells sorted from blood. Subset here: CD45RA+ positively selected. The rearrangement joins TRBV6-5 to TRBJ1-6; D is perhaps TRBD1 (6 bases). The CDR3 coding sequence is TGTGCCAGTGGGGGCGGGAATTCACCCCTCCACTTT. Protein sequence: CASGGGNSPLHF.